Listed below are T cell receptor beta chains from one sample, sequenced in a study of beta chain features in type 1 diabetes. Sequenced by immunoSEQ multiplex PCR; TCRdb stores in-frame clones only, minus some. The sample contains about 99,000 clones, approximately 30% of which appear only once. The sample was central memory CD4+ T cells from blood. Source of these receptors: a woman aged 18-30 years with type 1 diabetes. The CDR3 runs from the conserved cysteine through the conserved F or W. Fields, in order: J gene, V gene, clone size, D gene, CDR3 DNA, CDR3 protein. The D gene is left open where the match is weak. Rows may omit the clone size; those that give it use once, few, many or a size class.

>TRBJ1-2|TRBV9|.|.
TGTGCCAGCAGCCCCGGGGAGGGCTATGGCTACACCTTC
CASSPGEGYGYTF
>TRBJ2-3|TRBV30|few|TRBD1
TGTGCCTGGAGTCCGGGGGACAGGGACACAGATACGCAGTATTTT
CAWSPGDRDTDTQYF
>TRBJ2-1|TRBV7-2|.|.
TGTGCCAGCAGCTTAGCGGGGGGATACAATGAGCAGTTCTTC
CASSLAGGYNEQFF
>TRBJ2-1|TRBV29-1|few|.
TGCAGCGTTCTAAGGACAGCTACCTACAATGAGCAGTTCTTC
CSVLRTATYNEQFF
>TRBJ1-1|TRBV5-1|few|.
TGCGCCAGCAGCTTGGCCGTAGGGGGTTCAGCGGGAGGAGCTTTCTTT
CASSLAVGGSAGGAFF
>TRBJ2-1|TRBV11-1|few|.
TGTGCCAGCAGCTTAGAACTGATGAACTACAATGAGCAGTTCTTC
CASSLELMNYNEQFF
>TRBJ2-2|TRBV4-3|few|TRBD2
TGCGCCAGCAGCCAAGATTTCGCTAGCGGAAACGGGGAGCTGTTTTTT
CASSQDFASGNGELFF
>TRBJ1-1|TRBV30|few|.
TGTGCCTGGAGTGGGTCGGGGGGAAGGCTTAGGAACACTGAAGCTTTCTTT
CAWSGSGGRLRNTEAFF
>TRBJ1-3|TRBV4-3|.|.
TGCGCCAGCAGCCTTCTCGCTTATACAGCAAGCTCCCGCTCTGGAAACACCATATATTTT
CASSLLAYTASSRSGNTIYF
>TRBJ2-1|TRBV2|few|TRBD2
TGTGCCAGCAGGGGACTAGCGGGGGGGGCCTACAATGAGCAGTTCTTC
CASRGLAGGAYNEQFF
>TRBJ1-1|TRBV7-9|.|.
TGTGCCAGCAGTCGCGAAGGGGGCACTGAAGCTTTCTTT
CASSREGGTEAFF
>TRBJ1-2|TRBV28|once|TRBD1
TGTGCCAGCAGGTCGAGACAGGGGCGAACGGGAATTAACTATGGCTACACCTTC
CASRSRQGRTGINYGYTF
>TRBJ2-1|TRBV6-1|few|.
TGTGCCAGCAGTGAAGTAGATCGGGGTGAGCAGTTCTTC
CASSEVDRGEQFF
>TRBJ1-3|TRBV12-5|.|.
TGTGCTAGTGGTGCCCCAGGGTTCTCTGGAAACACCATATATTTT
CASGAPGFSGNTIYF
>TRBJ2-2|TRBV2|few|TRBD2
TGTGCCAGCAGGCAACTAGCGGCGAACACCGGGGAGCTGTTTTTT
CASRQLAANTGELFF
>TRBJ2-1|TRBV7-8|.|TRBD1
TGTGCCAGCAGCTCTCGACAGGGCGGTGAGCAGTTCTTC
CASSSRQGGEQFF
>TRBJ2-4|TRBV19|.|TRBD2
TGTGCCAGTAGTATATCCAGCGGGAGGGCCAAAAACATTCAGTACTTC
CASSISSGRAKNIQYF
>TRBJ2-5|TRBV7-9|few|TRBD2
TGTGCCAGCAGCTTAGCGGGAGGGTCAGAGACCCAGTACTTC
CASSLAGGSETQYF
>TRBJ2-3|TRBV10-1|few|.
TGCGCCAGCAGTGAGGGAACAACAGGGAATACGCAGTATTTT
CASSEGTTGNTQYF
>TRBJ2-3|TRBV19|.|.
TGTGCCAGTAGTCTGACCCGGGGGGATACGCAGTATTTT
CASSLTRGDTQYF
>TRBJ1-4|TRBV19|.|TRBD1
TGTGCCACTTCGAGACAGGGGTCGGGTTTGAATGAAAAACTGTTTTTT
CATSRQGSGLNEKLFF
>TRBJ1-1|TRBV4-3|.|.
TGCGCCAGCAGCCAAGACCCTCCAGGGTATGGTGGCACTGAAGCTTTCTTT
CASSQDPPGYGGTEAFF
>TRBJ1-1|TRBV6-1|.|.
TGTGCCAGCAGTGAGCCGGGGTTCAACACTGAAGCTTTCTTT
CASSEPGFNTEAFF
>TRBJ1-2|TRBV19|.|TRBD1
TGTGCCAGTAGTCCCTTACCCACAGGGGTCTATGGCTACACCTTC
CASSPLPTGVYGYTF
>TRBJ2-1|TRBV19|.|.
TGTGCCAGTAGTAGGTGGGAGTCCCACAATGAGCAGTTCTTC
CASSRWESHNEQFF
>TRBJ1-4|TRBV19|.|TRBD1
TGTGCCAGTAGTATGAGAGGGGGCAACGAAAAACTGTTTTTT
CASSMRGGNEKLFF
>TRBJ1-1|TRBV6-6|few|TRBD1
TGTGCCAGCAGTTCTTTCAGGGGGGTGGACACTGAAGCTTTCTTT
CASSSFRGVDTEAFF
>TRBJ2-5|TRBV28|many|TRBD1
TGTGCCAGCTCTTCGCCCGACAGGGCGGAGACCCAGTACTTC
CASSSPDRAETQYF
>TRBJ2-7|TRBV5-4|.|TRBD2
TGTGCCAGCAGCTTACCAGGAACCGGGACTAGCGGCTCCTACGAGCAGTACTTC
CASSLPGTGTSGSYEQYF
>TRBJ2-1|TRBV6-5|few|.
TGTGCCAGCAGTTACGCTACTAGTTCCAATGAGCAGTTCTTC
CASSYATSSNEQFF
>TRBJ2-1|TRBV7-2|.|.
TGTGCCAGCAGCTTCCGGGTTAATGAGCAGTTCTTC
CASSFRVNEQFF
>TRBJ2-1|TRBV4-1|few|TRBD2
TGCGCCAGCAGCCACATCGGACTAGCGGGAGGGCGGGGCAATGAGCAGTTCTTC
CASSHIGLAGGRGNEQFF
>TRBJ2-1|TRBV20-1|few|.
TGCAGTGCTTTTCGGGTCAATGAGCAGTTCTTC
CSAFRVNEQFF
>TRBJ2-1|TRBV4-1|.|TRBD2
TGCGCCAGCAGCCAAGGGGGACTAGCGGCCTACAATGAGCAGTTCTTC
CASSQGGLAAYNEQFF